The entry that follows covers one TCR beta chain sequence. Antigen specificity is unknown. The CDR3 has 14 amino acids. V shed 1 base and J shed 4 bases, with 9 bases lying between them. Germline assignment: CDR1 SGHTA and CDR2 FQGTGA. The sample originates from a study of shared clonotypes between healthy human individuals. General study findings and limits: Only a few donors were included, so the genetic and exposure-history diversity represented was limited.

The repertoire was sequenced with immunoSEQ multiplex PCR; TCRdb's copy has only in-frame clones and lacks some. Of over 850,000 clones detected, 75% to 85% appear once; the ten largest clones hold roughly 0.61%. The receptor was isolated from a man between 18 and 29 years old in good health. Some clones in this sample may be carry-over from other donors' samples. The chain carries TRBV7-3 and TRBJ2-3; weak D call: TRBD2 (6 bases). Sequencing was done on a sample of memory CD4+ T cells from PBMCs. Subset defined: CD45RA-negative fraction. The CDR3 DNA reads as TGTGCCAGCAGCTTAAGTCCGGGGGCAGATACGCAGTATTTT. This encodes CASSLSPGADTQYF.